This TCR beta chain was documented in a study of blood T cell repertoires in COVID-19. Study-wide background: Samples taken during acute and convalescent COVID-19 were collected in the United States, Italy and Spain.

Per the original data handling: Reference gene primers were amplified, and this amplification served to estimate nucleated cell counts. Clones were read by immunoSEQ multiplex PCR, and TCRdb kept only the in-frame ones, dropping some. Clone size and the V and J calls come from that table; the DNA yielded D and trimming. The sample consists of about 90,000 clones, roughly nine tenths of them appearing once. Unmatched junction bases numbered 9, after V lost 7 bases and J lost 12 bases. The germline CDR1 and CDR2 sequences are MNHEY and SVGAGI. This CDR3 contains 12 residues. The clonotype originates from a human donor with active COVID-19. The donor label of this sample is uncertain. Sequenced: peripheral blood. The chain has TRBV6-5 and TRBJ2-4, with 7 bases fitting TRBD1. CDR3 coding DNA: TGTGCCAGCAACCCGACAGGGAAGGGTCAGTACTTC. Protein product: CASNPTGKGQYF.